Following are 25 T cell receptor beta chains from one sample sequenced in a study of blood T cell repertoires in COVID-19. The table came from immunoSEQ multiplex PCR; TCRdb's copy has only in-frame clones and leaves some out. The table records more than 150,000 clones, roughly 87% of them present only once. Sequencing used PBMCs or T cells enriched from blood (not recorded which). Receptors were obtained from a woman in her forties or fifties who had recovered from COVID-19.

The chain recombines TRBV7-9 with TRBJ2-4; 8 nucleotides match TRBD2. J was trimmed by 1 base and V by 8 bases; bases with no gene match: 7. Germline lookup yields CDR1 SEHNR and CDR2 FQNEAQ (reference sequence). The CDR3 length is 15 residues. Here the CDR3 DNA reads TGTGCCAGCTCGGGAGCGGGAGTGGCCAAAAACATTCAGTACTTC. It encodes CASSGAGVAKNIQYF.

The J gene is TRBJ1-2, the V gene TRBV25-1; D unresolved. CDR1 and CDR2 (germline): MGHDK, SYGVNS. V was pared by 3 bases and J by 0 bases, with 8 bases between. The CDR3 contains 14 residues. This chain's CDR3 is CASSDSPSNYGYTF. The CDR3 bases are TGTGCCAGCAGTGACTCTCCCTCTAACTATGGCTACACCTTC.

The rearrangement joins TRBV4-1 to TRBJ1-5, with no clear D. Germline V gene data show CDR1 as MGHRA and CDR2 as YSYEKL. The CDR3 has 15 amino acids. Trimming removed 4 bases at V and 0 bases at J, with 10 bases between. The CDR3 region has the DNA TGCGCCAGCAGCCCCGACTGGAATAGCAATCAGCCCCAGCATTTT. Translating gives CASSPDWNSNQPQHF.

V usage is TRBV5-5 and J usage is TRBJ2-4, with D tentatively TRBD1 (6 bases). The CDR3 extends over 13 amino acids. Per the germline V gene, CDR1 is SGHKS and CDR2 is YYEKEE (reference sequence). V was pared by 4 bases and J by 15 bases, with 20 bases between. In DNA form, the CDR3 reads TGTGCCAGCAGCCAAACCGAGAACAGGGCGCGGTACTTC. Translation gives CASSQTENRARYF.

The chain uses TRBV2 and TRBJ2-2; TRBD2 is a possible D gene (5 bases). This CDR3 has 14 amino acids. Trimming left V 2 bases short and J 7 bases short, with 11 bases between. The germline CDR1 and CDR2 sequences are SNHLY and FYNNEI. The CDR3, as DNA: TGTGCCAGCAGTGAAAGACCCGAGGGCGGGGAGCTGTTTTTT. Its protein product is CASSERPEGGELFF.

The rearrangement links TRBV4-3 to TRBJ2-7, with unresolved D. Germline V gene lookup returns CDR1 LGHNA and CDR2 YSLEER. Trimming shortened V by 0 bases and J by 4 bases, and 13 bases separated the two germline ends. This CDR3 has 15 amino acids. The CDR3 here is CASSQDSVGEYEQYF. The CDR3 DNA sequence: TGCGCCAGCAGCCAAGACAGCGTTGGAGAGTACGAGCAGTACTTC.

V is TRBV7-9 and J is TRBJ2-1, with 11 bases identical to TRBD1. Per the germline V gene, CDR1 is SEHNR and CDR2 is FQNEAQ (reference sequence). The CDR3 covers 15 residues. J lost 1 base, V lost 7 bases, and 3 bases had no gene match. CDR3 sequence reads: CASTRDRGSYNEQFF. CDR3 sequence (DNA): TGTGCCAGCACCCGGGACAGGGGGTCCTACAATGAGCAGTTCTTC.

The chain links TRBV15 to TRBJ2-3, with 10 bases fitting TRBD2. Germline CDR1 reads LNHNV; CDR2 reads YYDKDF (reference sequence). V lost 0 bases to trimming and J lost 0 bases; unmatched junction nucleotides: 6. The CDR3 contains 18 residues. As DNA, the CDR3 is TGTGCCACCAGCAGAGATAGGGGGACTAGCGATAGCACAGATACGCAGTATTTT. This sequence encodes CATSRDRGTSDSTDTQYF. The full variable domain, rest sourced from reference TRBV15 and TRBJ2-3, is DAMVIQNPRYQVTQFGKPVTLSCSQTLNHNVMYWYQQKSSQAPKLLFHYYDKDFNNEADTPDNFQSRRPNTSFCFLDIRSPGLGDTAMYLCATSRDRGTSDSTDTQYFGPGTRLTVL.

V and J are TRBV5-1 and TRBJ2-2, with 9 positions matching TRBD1. This CDR3 region has 14 residues. Per the germline V gene, CDR1 is SGHRS and CDR2 is YFSETQ. J was trimmed by 6 bases and V by 4 bases; bases with no gene match: 4. The CDR3 loop is CASSEQGAPGELFF. The CDR3 DNA reads as TGCGCCAGCAGCGAACAGGGGGCCCCCGGGGAGCTGTTTTTT.

The genes are TRBV5-1 and TRBJ2-7; TRBD2 aligns across 8 bases. In germline, CDR1 is SGHRS, CDR2 YFSETQ. This CDR3 contains 15 residues. Trimming at V came to 3 bases and at J to 5 bases, leaving 10 bases not matched to a gene. In DNA, the CDR3 is TGCGCCAGCAGCTGGACGGGAGGGCCGGAGGACGAGCAGTACTTC. Translating gives CASSWTGGPEDEQYF.

The CDR3 here is CSVGGTSGRQRPNEQFF. The CDR3 DNA reads as TGCAGCGTTGGGGGGACTAGCGGGAGGCAAAGACCTAATGAGCAGTTCTTC. This chain links TRBV29-1 with TRBJ2-1, with 15 bases fitting TRBD2. The CDR3 length is 17 residues. Germline loops: CDR1 SQVTM, CDR2 ANQGSEA. The trim removed 4 bases at V and 7 bases at J, leaving 11 bases unmatched.

V is TRBV28 and J is TRBJ2-3; 10 bases fit TRBD2. Germline CDR1 is MDHEN and CDR2 is SYDVKM. The junction had 11 bases not matched to a gene; V was cut back by 7 bases and J by 4 bases. This CDR3 region has 16 residues. This chain's CDR3 is CASTLSGRATADTQYF. The CDR3, as DNA: TGTGCCAGCACCCTCAGCGGGAGGGCGACCGCAGATACGCAGTATTTT.

This rearrangement joins TRBV5-4 to TRBJ1-4; D remains ambiguous. The V end was cut by 4 bases, the J end by 1 base, with 11 bases between. This CDR3 is 15 amino acids long. Germline V gene sequence: CDR1 SGHNT, CDR2 YYREEE (reference sequence). In nucleotides, the CDR3 is TGTGCCAGCAGCACCTCCGGGAGAACTAATGAAAAACTGTTTTTT. It codes for CASSTSGRTNEKLFF.

This chain uses TRBV11-2 with TRBJ2-5, with 11 bases that match TRBD1. V was clipped by 8 bases and J by 4 bases; unmatched bases: 9. The CDR3 sequence is 15 residues long. Germline CDR1 reads SGHAT; CDR2 reads FQNNGV. CDR3 amino acids: CASSSRGQGGETQYF. As DNA, the CDR3 is TGTGCCAGCTCCTCTCGGGGACAGGGGGGAGAGACCCAGTACTTC.

This clone was counted only a few times. The V and J genes are TRBV6-2 or TRBV6-3 and TRBJ1-1, with a possible D match to TRBD1 (6 bases). The V end lost 6 bases, the J end lost 4 bases, and 15 bases lay between the germline ends. CDR3 length: 14 residues. Germline CDR1 and CDR2: MNHEY and SVGEGT. CDR3 in DNA: TGTGCCAGCAGCCGGACCGGGACAATCACTGAAGCTTTCTTT. Its protein is CASSRTGTITEAFF.

The chain recombines TRBV3-1 (or the pseudogene TRBV3-2) with TRBJ1-1, with no clear D. CDR1 is LGHDT and CDR2 is YNNKEL in the germline V gene (reference sequence). This CDR3 region has 11 residues. Trimming shortened V by 4 bases and J by 6 bases, and 6 bases separated the two germline ends. The CDR3 DNA is TGTGCCAGCAGCCGAGGCTCTGAAGCTTTCTTT. Translation: CASSRGSEAFF.

The V gene is TRBV6-5, the J gene TRBJ2-2, with a possible D match to TRBD2 (5 bases). V was trimmed by 4 bases and J by 5 bases, leaving 11 bases between them. CDR1 and CDR2 (germline): MNHEY, SVGAGI. This CDR3 comprises 14 residues. The CDR3 bases are TGTGCCAGCAGTTCCTTCACGGGGACCGGGGAGCTGTTTTTT. It is translated as CASSSFTGTGELFF.

The chain couples TRBV4-2 to TRBJ2-1, with 9 bases that match TRBD2. Germline CDR1 and CDR2: LGHNA and YNFKEQ. The CDR3 extends over 15 amino acids. The V gene end was trimmed by 0 bases and the J gene end by 5 bases; junction bases not matched to a gene: 2. CDR3: CASSQDGGRDNEQFF. In DNA, the CDR3 is TGTGCCAGCAGCCAAGACGGCGGGAGGGACAATGAGCAGTTCTTC.

The gene calls are TRBV29-1 and TRBJ2-3, with 8 positions matching TRBD2. Germline-derived CDR1 and CDR2 are SQVTM and ANQGSEA. The ends lost 3 bases at V and 1 base at J; junction bases unmatched: 3. This CDR3 spans 14 amino acids. Here the CDR3 DNA reads TGCAGCGTTGACCTCGGGGGGGGCACAGATACGCAGTATTTT. This sequence encodes CSVDLGGGTDTQYF.

The CDR3 DNA follows: TGTGCCAGCAGTGAAGCTGCTGGGACAGGGGGCTACGAGCAGTACTTC. It is translated as CASSEAAGTGGYEQYF. The chain is built from TRBV2 and TRBJ2-7; 11 bases agree with TRBD1. The CDR3 is 16 residues long. V lost 0 bases and J lost 3; bases outside the gene matches: 4. The V gene's germline CDR1 is SNHLY and CDR2 FYNNEI.

This chain links TRBV19 with TRBJ2-5; 7 bases agree with TRBD1. The germline V gene has CDR1 LNHDA and CDR2 SQIVND (reference sequence). This CDR3 has 14 amino acids. Losses at the gene ends were 1 base for V and 2 bases for J; bases not matched to a gene: 1. The CDR3 loop is CASSIGTGQETQYF. DNA for the CDR3: TGTGCCAGTAGTATAGGGACAGGACAAGAGACCCAGTACTTC.

The CDR3 protein is CASSLGLAGYTQYF. The CDR3, as DNA: TGTGCCAGCAGCTTAGGACTAGCGGGCTATACGCAGTATTTT. The V call is TRBV7-2, the J call TRBJ2-3, with TRBD2 matching 10 bases. The junction had 2 bases not matched to a gene; V was cut back by 1 base and J by 7 bases. There are 14 residues in the CDR3. Germline V gene data show CDR1 as SGHTA and CDR2 as FQGNSA.

The gene calls are TRBV5-1 and TRBJ1-5; D gene ambiguous. Germline V gives CDR1 SGHRS, CDR2 YFSETQ. The CDR3 spans 14 residues. The V end was cut by 2 bases, the J end by 7 bases, with 13 bases between. The CDR3 sequence is CASSLEGGWQPQHF. In DNA, the CDR3 is TGCGCCAGCAGCTTAGAGGGAGGGTGGCAGCCCCAGCATTTT.

This clone was counted between two and nine times. V is TRBV5-8 and J is TRBJ1-5; D unclear. The ends were cut back, 0 bases at V and 2 bases at J, with 9 bases in the middle. CDR3 length: 15 residues. CDR1 is SGHTS and CDR2 is YDEGEE in the germline V gene. CDR3 residues: CASSLANLRNQPQHF. The CDR3, as DNA: TGTGCCAGCAGCTTGGCCAACCTACGCAATCAGCCCCAGCATTTT.

Comment on this clone: The identical CDR3 is also encoded by other nucleotide sequences in the sample. The chain has TRBV6-5 and TRBJ1-2; weak D call: TRBD1 (6 bases). CDR3 size: 13 residues. Deletions cut 6 bases from V and 2 bases from J, with 10 bases between. Germline CDR1 reads MNHEY; CDR2 reads SVGAGI. This chain's CDR3 is CASSLTGNYGYTF. CDR3 bases: TGTGCCAGCAGCCTGACAGGAAACTATGGCTACACCTTC.